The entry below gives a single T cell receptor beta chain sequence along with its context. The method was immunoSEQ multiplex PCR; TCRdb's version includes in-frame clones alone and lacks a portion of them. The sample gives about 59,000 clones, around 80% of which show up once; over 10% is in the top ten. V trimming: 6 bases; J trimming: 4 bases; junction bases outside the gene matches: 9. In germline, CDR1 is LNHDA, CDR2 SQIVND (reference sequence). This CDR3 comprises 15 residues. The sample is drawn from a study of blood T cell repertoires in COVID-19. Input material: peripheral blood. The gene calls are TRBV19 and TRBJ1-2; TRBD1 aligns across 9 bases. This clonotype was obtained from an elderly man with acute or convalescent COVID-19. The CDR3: CASSIAGQGSYGYTF. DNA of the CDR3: TGTGCCAGTAGCATCGCAGGACAGGGGAGCTATGGCTACACCTTC.